Below are 28 T cell receptor beta chains sequenced from a single sample in a study of T cell responses to AZD1222 COVID-19 vaccine. Only in-frame clones appear in the TCRdb table, and some are missing; sequencing was by immunoSEQ multiplex PCR. The table includes about 180,000 clones, about 90% detected once. Here the sequenced sample was peripheral blood, taken on day 0 of AZD1222 vaccination. The receptors come from an adult in good health.

The J gene is TRBJ2-2, the V gene TRBV28; 8 nucleotides match TRBD1. V lost 5 bases and J lost 7; bases outside the gene matches: 9. The CDR3 extends over 15 amino acids. CDR1 MDHEN and CDR2 SYDVKM come from the germline V gene. CDR3 loop: CASSQGQAFYGELFF. The CDR3 DNA follows: TGTGCCAGCAGTCAGGGACAGGCCTTCTACGGGGAGCTGTTTTTT. The whole variable domain, filled in from reference TRBV28 and TRBJ2-2, reads DVKVTQSSRYLVKRTGEKVFLECVQDMDHENMFWYRQDPGLGLRLIYFSYDVKMKEKGDIPEGYSVSREKKERFSLILESASTNQTSMYLCASSQGQAFYGELFFGEGSRLTVL.

The chain uses TRBV5-6 and TRBJ1-3; TRBD1 matches at 9 bases. V was clipped by 4 bases and J by 5 bases; unmatched bases: 7. The V gene's germline CDR1 is SGHDT and CDR2 YYEEEE. The CDR3 totals 15 residues. Here the CDR3 DNA reads TGTGCCAGCAGCCCGGGACAGGGACTTCGAAACACCATATATTTT. As protein: CASSPGQGLRNTIYF. Based on the CDR3 plus reference TRBV5-6 and TRBJ1-3, the full variable domain is DAGVTQSPTHLIKTRGQQVTLRCSPKSGHDTVSWYQQALGQGPQFIFQYYEEEERQRGNFPDRFSGHQFPNYSSELNVNALLLGDSALYLCASSPGQGLRNTIYFGEGSWLTVV.

The chain combines TRBV6-4 with TRBJ1-1; possibly TRBD1 for D (5 bases). This CDR3 region has 13 residues. The V end lost 6 bases, the J end lost 1 base, and 9 bases lay between the germline ends. The V gene's germline CDR1 is MRHNA and CDR2 SNTAGT. The CDR3 coding sequence is TGTGCCAGCAGGAGGGACGGGAACACTGAAGCTTTCTTT. It is translated as CASRRDGNTEAFF.

The gene calls are TRBV6-6 and TRBJ1-5; D may be TRBD1 (5 bases). Trimming left V 7 bases short and J 6 bases short, with 19 bases between. The CDR3 has 15 amino acids. Germline V gives CDR1 MNHNY, CDR2 SVGAGI (reference sequence). DNA of the CDR3: TGTGCCAGCACCGTAGACGGGGGAACGGGTCAGCCCCAGCATTTT. Protein sequence: CASTVDGGTGQPQHF.

The gene calls are TRBV11-2 and TRBJ2-7, with 8 nucleotides matching TRBD1. V shed 6 bases and J 9 bases; nucleotides not matched to a gene: 7. CDR3 length: 12 amino acids. In germline, CDR1 is SGHAT, CDR2 FQNNGV. CDR3 in DNA: TGTGCCAGCAGTGGCAGGGGGCCGGGGCAGTACTTC. Residues: CASSGRGPGQYF.

The chain links TRBV28 to TRBJ1-4; D gene ambiguous. CDR3 size: 14 residues. Trimming cost V 3 bases and J 8 bases, with 13 bases left between them. The germline CDR1 and CDR2 sequences are MDHEN and SYDVKM. CDR3 coding DNA: TGTGCCAGCAGTTTCGTCCTGCGGCGGGAAAAACTGTTTTTT. Residues: CASSFVLRREKLFF.

The rearrangement uses TRBV12-5 and TRBJ1-4; D is uncertain. V was shortened by 4 bases and J by 8 bases, with 5 bases between the two germline ends. Germline-derived CDR1 and CDR2 are LGHNT and FRNRAP. CDR3 length: 11 amino acids. The CDR3 DNA sequence: TGTGCTAGTGGTTCGGAGGAAAAACTGTTTTTT. Its translation: CASGSEEKLFF.

The chain is built from TRBV29-1 and TRBJ1-6, with 7 bases lining up with TRBD1. CDR3 length: 13 residues. Germline V lookup: CDR1 SQVTM, CDR2 ANQGSEA. The V and J ends lost 1 base and 7 bases, in that order; junction bases with no gene match: 1. For the CDR3, the DNA is TGCAGCGTTGAAGGGGACAGCAATTCACCCCTCCACTTT. Its translation is CSVEGDSNSPLHF.

This chain uses TRBV27 with TRBJ1-1; D not resolved. V dropped 11 bases and J dropped 3 bases, with 13 bases sitting between them. The CDR3 extends over 12 amino acids. The germline gives CDR1 MNHEY, CDR2 SMNVEV (reference sequence). The CDR3 region has the DNA TGTGCCGCCGGGCCTAGCGACACTGAAGCTTTCTTT. Its translation is CAAGPSDTEAFF.

The DNA of the CDR3 is TGTGCCAGCAGTTTATTTAGCAATCAGCCCCAGCATTTT. Translating gives CASSLFSNQPQHF. The chain links TRBV27 to TRBJ1-5; D is undetermined. This CDR3 contains 13 residues. The germline gives CDR1 MNHEY, CDR2 SMNVEV (reference sequence). V lost 1 base and J 0 bases, leaving 1 base between the germline ends.

As DNA, the CDR3 is TGTGCCAGCAGCTTGGCCGTGCAGGGACCGTTCTACGAGCAGTACTTC. Its translation: CASSLAVQGPFYEQYF. The chain joins TRBV5-6 to TRBJ2-7; D possibly uses TRBD1 or TRBD2 (5 bases each). The CDR3 contains 16 residues. Germline CDR1 reads SGHDT; CDR2 reads YYEEEE. V was clipped by 0 bases and J by 3 bases, with 16 bases between them. Full variable domain (remainder filled in from reference TRBV5-6 and TRBJ2-7): DAGVTQSPTHLIKTRGQQVTLRCSPKSGHDTVSWYQQALGQGPQFIFQYYEEEERQRGNFPDRFSGHQFPNYSSELNVNALLLGDSALYLCASSLAVQGPFYEQYFGPGTRLTVT.

CDR3 region: CSASGRAGTQYF. As DNA, the CDR3 is TGCAGTGCTAGTGGAAGGGCGGGGACCCAGTACTTC. The chain carries TRBV20-1 and TRBJ2-5, with a possible D match to TRBD2 (5 bases). There are 12 residues in the CDR3. V was clipped by 3 bases and J by 7 bases, with 12 bases between them. The V gene's germline CDR1 is DFQATT and CDR2 SNEGSKA (reference sequence).

V gene TRBV6-1 combines with J gene TRBJ2-1, with TRBD2 as a possible D gene (7 bases). The CDR3 totals 15 residues. Trimming shortened V by 8 bases and J by 2 bases, and 16 bases separated the two germline ends. Per the germline V gene, CDR1 is MNHNS and CDR2 is SASEGT. The CDR3 is CASGEGGLAYNEQFF. CDR3 DNA sequence: TGTGCCAGCGGGGAGGGGGGGCTCGCCTACAATGAGCAGTTCTTC.

J is TRBJ1-5 and V is TRBV14, with D unresolved. Per germline, CDR1 SGHDN and CDR2 FVKESK. The CDR3 sequence is 12 residues long. V lost 2 bases to trimming and J lost 4 bases, with 3 bases between them. CDR3 sequence reads: CASSQRNQPQHF. Written as DNA, the CDR3 is TGTGCCAGCAGCCAACGGAATCAGCCCCAGCATTTT.

J is TRBJ1-1 and V is TRBV6-1; D ambiguous. The germline gives CDR1 MNHNS, CDR2 SASEGT. Trimming pared 2 bases from V and 4 bases from J, leaving 11 bases between. This CDR3 spans 14 amino acids. The DNA of the CDR3 is TGTGCCAGCAGTGAAACGGGTCGGGGCACTGAAGCTTTCTTT. Its protein is CASSETGRGTEAFF.

This chain uses TRBV28 with TRBJ1-1; D perhaps matches TRBD1 (6 bases). CDR3 length: 15 amino acids. Germline V lookup: CDR1 MDHEN, CDR2 SYDVKM. V was trimmed by 6 bases and J by 2 bases, leaving 16 bases between them. Written as DNA, the CDR3 is TGTGCCAGCAGCCGCCTCGACAGGCCCAACACTGAAGCTTTCTTT. It yields the protein CASSRLDRPNTEAFF.

The chain uses TRBV20-1 and TRBJ2-3; D ambiguous. The CDR3 has 10 amino acids. V was pared by 0 bases and J by 8 bases, with 3 bases between. Germline CDR1 is DFQATT and CDR2 is SNEGSKA (reference sequence). The CDR3 nucleotides are TGCAGTGCTAGAGAATCTACGCAGTATTTT. Its protein is CSARESTQYF.

The rearrangement uses TRBV6-6 and TRBJ2-7; D might be TRBD1 or TRBD2, each matching 5 bases. Trimming left V 6 bases short and J 5 bases short, with 17 bases between. This CDR3 comprises 14 residues. Per the germline V gene, CDR1 is MNHNY and CDR2 is SVGAGI (reference sequence). The chain's CDR3 is CASRGDSSLDEQYF. The CDR3 DNA sequence: TGTGCCAGCAGGGGAGACAGTTCCCTTGACGAGCAGTACTTC.

The chain couples TRBV28 to TRBJ1-5; TRBD1 is a possible D gene (6 bases). There are 15 residues in the CDR3. Trimming took 3 bases from V and 2 from J, leaving 11 bases between them. The germline V gene has CDR1 MDHEN and CDR2 SYDVKM. The CDR3 region is CASSLGAAGNQPQHF. CDR3 nucleotides: TGTGCCAGCAGTTTGGGGGCGGCGGGCAATCAGCCCCAGCATTTT. The full variable domain, in which reference TRBV28 and TRBJ1-5 provide the parts outside the CDR3, is DVKVTQSSRYLVKRTGEKVFLECVQDMDHENMFWYRQDPGLGLRLIYFSYDVKMKEKGDIPEGYSVSREKKERFSLILESASTNQTSMYLCASSLGAAGNQPQHFGDGTRLSIL.

The chain carries TRBV7-8 and TRBJ1-1; D may be TRBD1 (6 bases). V dropped 5 bases and J dropped 1 base, with 11 bases sitting between them. The germline V gene has CDR1 SGHVS and CDR2 FQNEAQ. The CDR3 has 14 amino acids. CDR3 sequence reads: CASSPGTSNTEAFF. Here the CDR3 DNA reads TGTGCCAGCAGCCCAGGGACATCGAACACTGAAGCTTTCTTT. Full variable domain (rest looked up from reference TRBV7-8 and TRBJ1-1): GAGVSQSPRYKVAKRGQDVALRCDPISGHVSLFWYQQALGQGPEFLTYFQNEAQLDKSGLPSDRFFAERPEGSVSTLKIQRTQQEDSAVYLCASSPGTSNTEAFFGQGTRLTVV.

The chain combines TRBV9 with TRBJ1-1; no reliable D call. The CDR3 is 14 amino acids. With 0 bases removed from V and 1 base from J, the gap between germline ends came to 7 bases. Germline V CDR1 and CDR2: SGDLS, YYNGEE. CDR3: CASSVGRENTEAFF. CDR3 nucleotide sequence: TGTGCCAGCAGCGTAGGCAGAGAGAACACTGAAGCTTTCTTT.

This rearrangement joins TRBV19 to TRBJ1-1; tentative D call: TRBD1 (5 bases). CDR1 LNHDA and CDR2 SQIVND come from the germline V gene (reference sequence). Trimming removed 5 bases from V and 4 bases from J, with 17 bases in between. The CDR3 contains 15 residues. DNA for the CDR3: TGTGCCAGTAGTCTCACCGGGACTCTCCCCACTGAAGCTTTCTTT. It yields the protein CASSLTGTLPTEAFF.

The chain employs TRBV4-1 and TRBJ1-1; D is undetermined. Per the germline V gene, CDR1 is MGHRA and CDR2 is YSYEKL. V lost 4 bases and J lost 0, with 9 bases in between. The CDR3 has 14 amino acids. The CDR3 DNA reads as TGCGCCAGCAGCCCGGGGAATCTGAACACTGAAGCTTTCTTT. Translating it yields CASSPGNLNTEAFF.

The chain is built from TRBV7-9 and TRBJ2-2; TRBD2 might be the D (7 bases). This CDR3 spans 15 amino acids. CDR1 and CDR2 (germline): SEHNR, FQNEAQ (reference sequence). With 4 bases removed from V and 7 bases from J, the gap between germline ends came to 16 bases. The CDR3: CASSSHGGLGGELFF. In nucleotides, the CDR3 is TGTGCCAGCAGCTCCCACGGGGGGCTGGGCGGGGAGCTGTTTTTT.

This rearrangement joins TRBV7-3 to TRBJ2-1; the D is unclear. Trimming took 3 bases from V and 9 from J, leaving 12 bases between them. Per germline, CDR1 SGHTA and CDR2 FQGTGA. The CDR3 spans 13 residues. CDR3 nucleotide sequence: TGTGCCAGCAGCTTGGGGATTCTTAGTGAGCAGTTCTTC. Translated: CASSLGILSEQFF.

The rearrangement joins TRBV5-1 to TRBJ1-1, with unresolved D. The germline V and J ends were trimmed by 0 bases and 5 bases, with 8 bases remaining between them. CDR3 length equals 13 residues. Germline-derived CDR1 and CDR2 are SGHRS and YFSETQ. CDR3 sequence reads: CASSLDRDTEAFF. The CDR3, as DNA: TGCGCCAGCAGCTTGGATAGGGATACTGAAGCTTTCTTT.

This clone was counted between two and nine times. This chain joins TRBV27 and TRBJ1-2; TRBD1 matches at 10 bases. V trimming: 3 bases; J trimming: 4 bases; junction bases outside the gene matches: 5. The CDR3 consists of 15 residues. Looked up from germline, CDR1 is MNHEY and CDR2 is SMNVEV (reference sequence). The CDR3 bases are TGTGCCAGCAGTTTCCTTCGGACAGGGGGCTATGGCTACACCTTC. This translates into CASSFLRTGGYGYTF.

This sequence joins TRBV27 and TRBJ1-4, with D uncertain. Trimming pared 3 bases from V and 3 bases from J, leaving 11 bases between. Germline values: CDR1 MNHEY, CDR2 SMNVEV (reference sequence). The CDR3 is made up of 15 amino acids. DNA for the CDR3: TGTGCCAGCAGTTTCGAGCAGTCAGCTAATGAAAAACTGTTTTTT. Protein product: CASSFEQSANEKLFF.